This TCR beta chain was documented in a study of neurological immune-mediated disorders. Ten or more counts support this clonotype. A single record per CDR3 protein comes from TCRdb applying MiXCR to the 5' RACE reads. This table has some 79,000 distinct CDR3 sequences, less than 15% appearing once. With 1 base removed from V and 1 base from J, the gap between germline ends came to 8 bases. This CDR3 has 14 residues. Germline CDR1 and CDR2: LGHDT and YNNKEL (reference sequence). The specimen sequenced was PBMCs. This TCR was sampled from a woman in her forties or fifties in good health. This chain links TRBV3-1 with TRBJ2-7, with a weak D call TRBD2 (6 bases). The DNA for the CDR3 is TGTGCCAGCAGCCAAGTCCGGGGGTCCTACGAGCAGTACTTC. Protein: CASSQVRGSYEQYF.